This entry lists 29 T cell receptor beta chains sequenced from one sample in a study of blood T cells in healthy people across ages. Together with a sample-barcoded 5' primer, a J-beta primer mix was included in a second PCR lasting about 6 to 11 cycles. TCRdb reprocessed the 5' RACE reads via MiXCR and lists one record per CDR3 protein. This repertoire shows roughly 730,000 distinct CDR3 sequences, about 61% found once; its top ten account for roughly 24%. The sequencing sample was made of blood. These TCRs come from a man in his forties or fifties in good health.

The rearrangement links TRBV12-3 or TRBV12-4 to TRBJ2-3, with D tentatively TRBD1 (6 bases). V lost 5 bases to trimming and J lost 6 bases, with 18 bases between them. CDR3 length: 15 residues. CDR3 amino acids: CASSRTGPRDDTQYF. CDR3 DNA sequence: TGTGCCAGCAGTCGTACAGGGCCAAGAGATGATACGCAGTATTTT.

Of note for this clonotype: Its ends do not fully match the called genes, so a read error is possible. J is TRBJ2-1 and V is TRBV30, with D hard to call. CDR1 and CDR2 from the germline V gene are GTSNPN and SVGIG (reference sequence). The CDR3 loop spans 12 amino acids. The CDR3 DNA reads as TGTGCTTGGAACTCGTTAGACAATGAGCAGTTCTTC. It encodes CAWNSLDNEQFF.

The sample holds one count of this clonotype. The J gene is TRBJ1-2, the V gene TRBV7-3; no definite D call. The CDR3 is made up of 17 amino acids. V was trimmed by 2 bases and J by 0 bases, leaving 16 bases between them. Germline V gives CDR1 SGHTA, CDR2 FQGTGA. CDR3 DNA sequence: TGTGCCAGCAGCTTATTAGAATCCCCAAGGTCTAACTATGGCTACACCTTC. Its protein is CASSLLESPRSNYGYTF.

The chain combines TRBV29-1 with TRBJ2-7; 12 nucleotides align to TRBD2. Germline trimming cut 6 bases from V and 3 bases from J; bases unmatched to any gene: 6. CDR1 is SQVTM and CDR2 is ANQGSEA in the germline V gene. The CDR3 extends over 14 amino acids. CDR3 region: CSVLGLAGIYEQYF. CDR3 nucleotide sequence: TGCAGCGTCCTCGGACTAGCGGGAATCTACGAGCAGTACTTC.

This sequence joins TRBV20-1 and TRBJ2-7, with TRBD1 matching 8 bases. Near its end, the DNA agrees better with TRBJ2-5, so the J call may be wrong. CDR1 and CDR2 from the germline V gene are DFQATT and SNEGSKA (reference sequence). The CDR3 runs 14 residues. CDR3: CSAVTGTGQETQYF. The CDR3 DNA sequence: TGCAGTGCTGTAACCGGGACAGGTCAAGAGACCCAGTACTTC.

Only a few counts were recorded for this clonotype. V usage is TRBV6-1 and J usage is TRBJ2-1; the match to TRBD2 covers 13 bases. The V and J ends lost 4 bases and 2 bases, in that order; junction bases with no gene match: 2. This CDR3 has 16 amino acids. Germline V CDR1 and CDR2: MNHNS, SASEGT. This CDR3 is CASSGGLAGAYNEQFF. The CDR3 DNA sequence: TGTGCCAGCAGTGGCGGACTAGCGGGAGCCTACAATGAGCAGTTCTTC.

CDR3 DNA: TGCAGCGTCGGCGGCGTCAGCGGGAGCTCCTACAATGAGCAGTTCTTC. Its protein is CSVGGVSGSSYNEQFF. The rearrangement joins TRBV29-1 to TRBJ2-1; 8 nucleotides agree with TRBD2. The CDR3 is 16 amino acids. V gave up 6 bases and J gave up 0 bases; unmatched junction bases: 10. Germline-derived CDR1 and CDR2 are SQVTM and ANQGSEA.

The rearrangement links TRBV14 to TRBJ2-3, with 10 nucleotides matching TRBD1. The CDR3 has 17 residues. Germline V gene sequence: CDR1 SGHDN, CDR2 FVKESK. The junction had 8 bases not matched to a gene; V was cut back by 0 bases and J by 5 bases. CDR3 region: CASSQERRTGGVDTQYF. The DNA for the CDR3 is TGTGCCAGCAGCCAAGAAAGGAGGACAGGGGGAGTAGATACGCAGTATTTT.

Here the CDR3 DNA reads TGTGCCACCAGTGATGAAACTAGCGGGTCCTCCTACAATGAGCAGTTCTTC. Amino acids: CATSDETSGSSYNEQFF. The V call is TRBV24-1, the J call TRBJ2-1; 9 positions match TRBD2. The V segment lost 3 bases and the J segment 0 bases; nucleotides outside the gene matches: 5. The CDR3 runs 17 residues. In germline, CDR1 is KGHDR, CDR2 SFDVKD.

The chain's CDR3 is CATSRDINYGYTF. In DNA form, the CDR3 reads TGTGCCACCAGCAGGGATATTAACTATGGCTACACCTTC. The chain carries TRBV15 and TRBJ1-2; D uncertain. V lost 3 bases and J lost 1, with 6 bases in between. The CDR3 has 13 residues. CDR1 and CDR2 (germline): LNHNV, YYDKDF (reference sequence).

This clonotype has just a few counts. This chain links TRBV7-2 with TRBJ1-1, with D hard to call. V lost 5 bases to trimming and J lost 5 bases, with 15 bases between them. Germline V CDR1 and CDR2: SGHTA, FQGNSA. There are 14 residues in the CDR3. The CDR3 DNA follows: TGTGCCAGCAGCCTAGGGCGAATGGGGACTGAAGCTTTCTTT. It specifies CASSLGRMGTEAFF.

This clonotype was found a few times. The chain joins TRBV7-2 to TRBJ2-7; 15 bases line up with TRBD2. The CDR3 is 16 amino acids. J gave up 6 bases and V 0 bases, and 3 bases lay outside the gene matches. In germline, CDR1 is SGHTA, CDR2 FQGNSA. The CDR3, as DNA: TGTGCCAGCAGCTTAGCCTTGGGACTAGCGGGAGGCGAGCAGTACTTC. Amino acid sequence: CASSLALGLAGGEQYF.

CDR3 sequence: CASSPGTGSLSNQPQHF. The CDR3 coding sequence is TGTGCCAGCAGCCCCGGGACAGGGAGTCTTAGCAATCAGCCCCAGCATTTT. The rearrangement joins TRBV3-1 to TRBJ1-5, with 9 bases fitting TRBD1. The V gene end was trimmed by 4 bases and the J gene end by 0 bases; junction bases not matched to a gene: 7. The CDR3 is 17 residues long. The germline V gene encodes CDR1 LGHDT and CDR2 YNNKEL (reference sequence). Based on the CDR3 plus reference TRBV3-1 and TRBJ1-5, the full variable domain is DTAVSQTPKYLVTQMGNDKSIKCEQNLGHDTMYWYKQDSKKFLKIMFSYNNKELIINETVPNRFSPKSPDKAHLNLHINSLELGDSAVYFCASSPGTGSLSNQPQHFGDGTRLSIL.

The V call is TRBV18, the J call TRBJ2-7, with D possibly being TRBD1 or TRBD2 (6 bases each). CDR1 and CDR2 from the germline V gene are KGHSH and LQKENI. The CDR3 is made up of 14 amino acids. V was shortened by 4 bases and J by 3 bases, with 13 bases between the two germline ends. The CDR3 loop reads CASSRSGGGYEQYF. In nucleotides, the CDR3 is TGTGCCAGCTCACGCAGTGGAGGGGGCTACGAGCAGTACTTC.

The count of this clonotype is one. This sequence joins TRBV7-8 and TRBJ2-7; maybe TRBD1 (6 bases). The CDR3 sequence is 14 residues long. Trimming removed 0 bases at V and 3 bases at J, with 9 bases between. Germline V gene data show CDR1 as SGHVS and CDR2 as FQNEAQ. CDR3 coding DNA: TGTGCCAGCAGCTTAGCGTGGACAGACTACGAGCAGTACTTC. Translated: CASSLAWTDYEQYF. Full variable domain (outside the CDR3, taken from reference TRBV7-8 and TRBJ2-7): GAGVSQSPRYKVAKRGQDVALRCDPISGHVSLFWYQQALGQGPEFLTYFQNEAQLDKSGLPSDRFFAERPEGSVSTLKIQRTQQEDSAVYLCASSLAWTDYEQYFGPGTRLTVT.

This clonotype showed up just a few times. In DNA, the CDR3 is TGTGCCAGCAGCTTAGGGGCGGGGCCGAGCTCCTATAATTCACCCCTCCACTTT. This translates into CASSLGAGPSSYNSPLHF. V usage is TRBV7-2 and J usage is TRBJ1-6; tentatively, D is TRBD1 (5 bases). Germline loops: CDR1 SGHTA, CDR2 FQGNSA. V was cut by 1 base and J by 0 bases, with 13 bases left in between. The CDR3 spans 18 residues.

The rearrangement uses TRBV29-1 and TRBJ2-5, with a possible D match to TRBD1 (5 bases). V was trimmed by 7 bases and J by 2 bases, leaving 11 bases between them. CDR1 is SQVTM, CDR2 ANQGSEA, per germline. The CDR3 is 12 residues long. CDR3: CSAGRTQETQYF. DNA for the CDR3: TGCAGCGCCGGACGGACACAAGAGACCCAGTACTTC.

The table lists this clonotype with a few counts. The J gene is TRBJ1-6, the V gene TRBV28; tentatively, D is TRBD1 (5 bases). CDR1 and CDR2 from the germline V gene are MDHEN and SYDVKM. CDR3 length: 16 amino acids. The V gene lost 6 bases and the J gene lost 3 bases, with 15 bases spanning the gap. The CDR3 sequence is CASRPTTVVYNSPLHF. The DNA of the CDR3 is TGTGCCAGCAGACCAACGACAGTAGTCTATAATTCACCCCTCCACTTT.

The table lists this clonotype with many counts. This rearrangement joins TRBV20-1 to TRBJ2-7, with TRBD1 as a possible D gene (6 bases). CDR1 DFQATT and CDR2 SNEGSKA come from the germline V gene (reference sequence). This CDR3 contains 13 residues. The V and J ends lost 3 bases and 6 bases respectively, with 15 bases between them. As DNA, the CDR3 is TGCAGTGCTAGCCGGACAGAGGCGGGCGAGCAGTACTTC. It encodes CSASRTEAGEQYF.

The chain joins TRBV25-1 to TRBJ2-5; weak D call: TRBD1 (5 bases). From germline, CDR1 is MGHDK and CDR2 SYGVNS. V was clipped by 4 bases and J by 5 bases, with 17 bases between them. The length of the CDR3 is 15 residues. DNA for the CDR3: TGTGCCAGCAGTGGATTCCAGGGTCTCCGGGAGACCCAGTACTTC. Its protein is CASSGFQGLRETQYF.

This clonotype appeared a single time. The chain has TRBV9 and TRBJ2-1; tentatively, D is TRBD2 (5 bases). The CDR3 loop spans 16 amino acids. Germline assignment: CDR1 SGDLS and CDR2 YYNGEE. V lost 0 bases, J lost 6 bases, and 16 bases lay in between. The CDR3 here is CASSVASTGIINEQFF. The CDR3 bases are TGTGCCAGCAGCGTAGCTTCGACCGGGATCATCAATGAGCAGTTCTTC.

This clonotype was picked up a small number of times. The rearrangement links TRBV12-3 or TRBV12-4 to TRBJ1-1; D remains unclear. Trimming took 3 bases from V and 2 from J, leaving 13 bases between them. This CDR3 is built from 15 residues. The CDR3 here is CASSFTGRLNTEAFF. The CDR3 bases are TGTGCCAGCAGTTTTACCGGCAGATTAAACACTGAAGCTTTCTTT.

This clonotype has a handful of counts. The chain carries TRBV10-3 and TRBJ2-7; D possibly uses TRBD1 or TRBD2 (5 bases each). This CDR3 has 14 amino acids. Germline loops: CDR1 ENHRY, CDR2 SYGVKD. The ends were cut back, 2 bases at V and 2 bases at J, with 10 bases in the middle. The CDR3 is CAISEPGLTYEQYF. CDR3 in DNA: TGTGCCATCAGTGAGCCGGGGCTCACCTACGAGCAGTACTTC.

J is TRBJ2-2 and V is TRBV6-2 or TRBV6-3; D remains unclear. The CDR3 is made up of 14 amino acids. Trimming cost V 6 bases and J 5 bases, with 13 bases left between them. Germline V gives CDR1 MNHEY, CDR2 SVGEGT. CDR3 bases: TGTGCCAGCAGCAACACGTTACGGACCGGGGAGCTGTTTTTT. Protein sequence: CASSNTLRTGELFF.

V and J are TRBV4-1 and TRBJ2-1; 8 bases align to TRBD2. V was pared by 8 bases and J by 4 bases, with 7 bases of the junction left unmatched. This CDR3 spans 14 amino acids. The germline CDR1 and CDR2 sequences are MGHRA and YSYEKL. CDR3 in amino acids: CASGGSGKYNEQFF. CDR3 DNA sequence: TGCGCCAGCGGTGGTAGCGGGAAATACAATGAGCAGTTCTTC.

The DNA for the CDR3 is TGTGCCAGCAGCTTAGACAATAACTATGGCTACGAGCAGTACTTC. Protein sequence: CASSLDNNYGYEQYF. The V and J genes are TRBV7-2 and TRBJ2-7, with no clear D. Germline V gene data show CDR1 as SGHTA and CDR2 as FQGNSA. The CDR3 is 15 residues long. Trimming took 1 base from V and 3 from J, leaving 13 bases between them.

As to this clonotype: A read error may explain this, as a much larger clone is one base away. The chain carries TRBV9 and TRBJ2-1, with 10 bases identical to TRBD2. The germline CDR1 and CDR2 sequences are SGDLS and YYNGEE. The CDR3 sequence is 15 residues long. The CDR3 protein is CANSVGTSVYNEQFF. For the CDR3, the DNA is TGTGCCAACAGCGTTGGGACTAGCGTCTACAATGAGCAGTTCTTC.

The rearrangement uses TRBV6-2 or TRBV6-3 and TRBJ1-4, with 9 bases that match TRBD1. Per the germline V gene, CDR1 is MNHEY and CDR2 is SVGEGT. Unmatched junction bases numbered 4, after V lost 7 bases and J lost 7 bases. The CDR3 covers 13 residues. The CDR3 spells CASKGTGIEKLFF. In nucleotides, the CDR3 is TGTGCCAGCAAGGGGACAGGGATTGAAAAACTGTTTTTT.

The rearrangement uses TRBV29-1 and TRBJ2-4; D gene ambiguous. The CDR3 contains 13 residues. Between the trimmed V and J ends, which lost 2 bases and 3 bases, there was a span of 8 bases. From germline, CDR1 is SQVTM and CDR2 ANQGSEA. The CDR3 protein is CSVESRSKNIQYF. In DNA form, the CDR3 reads TGCAGCGTTGAATCTAGGAGCAAAAACATTCAGTACTTC. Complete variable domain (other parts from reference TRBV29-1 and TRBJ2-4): SAVISQKPSRDICQRGTSLTIQCQVDSQVTMMFWYRQQPGQSLTLIATANQGSEATYESGFVIDKFPISRPNLTFSTLTVSNMSPEDSSIYLCSVESRSKNIQYFGAGTRLSVL.